These 20 T cell receptor beta chains were sequenced from one sample in a study of blood T cells in healthy people across ages. A second PCR, run for roughly 7 to 11 cycles, used a sample-barcoded 5' primer plus a J-beta primer mix. TCRdb re-derived calls from the 5' RACE reads in MiXCR, one entry per CDR3 protein. The sample includes approximately 1.5 million distinct CDR3 sequences, around 40% seen only once; the top ten take about 3.8%. The specimen was blood. These receptor sequences come from a woman between 18 and 30 years old in good health.

This clonotype has ten or more counts. The rearrangement uses TRBV29-1 and TRBJ2-1; D could derive from TRBD1 or TRBD2 (5 bases each). The CDR3 spans 10 residues. The germline V gene encodes CDR1 SQVTM and CDR2 ANQGSEA. Between the trimmed V and J ends, which lost 7 bases and 9 bases, there was a span of 10 bases. CDR3 DNA sequence: TGCAGCGCTGGGGCGGGTGAGCAGTTCTTC. Its translation: CSAGAGEQFF.

On this clonotype: A read error may account for a junction end that differs from germline. The rearrangement joins TRBV7-9 to TRBJ2-1; 11 nucleotides line up with TRBD2. Per the germline V gene, CDR1 is SEHNR and CDR2 is FQNEAQ (reference sequence). The CDR3 is made up of 15 amino acids. CDR3: CANSFALAGGNEQFF. The CDR3 region has the DNA TGTGCCAACAGCTTCGCCCTAGCGGGAGGCAATGAGCAGTTCTTC.

V and J are TRBV27 and TRBJ2-7, with TRBD2 matching 7 bases. The CDR3 is 14 amino acids. Germline-derived CDR1 and CDR2 are MNHEY and SMNVEV (reference sequence). V lost 7 bases, J lost 2 bases, and 8 bases stayed unmatched. In nucleotides, the CDR3 is TGTGCCAGCACCCTAGCGCGGGGGACCTACGAGCAGTACTTC. This translates into CASTLARGTYEQYF.

This chain links TRBV7-9 with TRBJ2-1; perhaps TRBD2 as D (6 bases). V was cut by 5 bases and J by 2 bases, with 16 bases left in between. Germline V gene data show CDR1 as SEHNR and CDR2 as FQNEAQ (reference sequence). The CDR3 has 16 amino acids. This CDR3 reads CASSVRGGKAYNEQFF. The CDR3, as DNA: TGTGCCAGCAGCGTCCGGGGCGGGAAGGCCTACAATGAGCAGTTCTTC.

The chain recombines TRBV7-9 with TRBJ1-1; the D is unclear. Germline V CDR1 and CDR2: SEHNR, FQNEAQ (reference sequence). The length of the CDR3 is 13 residues. V gave up 7 bases and J gave up 2 bases, with 11 bases separating them. The CDR3 DNA is TGTGCCAGCACTCGGACGGATAACACTGAAGCTTTCTTT. As protein: CASTRTDNTEAFF.

This clonotype appeared a few times. This chain uses TRBV25-1 with TRBJ2-3; D possibly corresponds to TRBD2 (7 bases). Trimming left V 2 bases short and J 6 bases short, with 18 bases between. Germline CDR1 is MGHDK and CDR2 is SYGVNS. The CDR3 contains 16 residues. CDR3 DNA: TGTGCCAGCAGTGAAGGGGGGGGCCGCAAGTCGGATACGCAGTATTTT. Protein sequence: CASSEGGGRKSDTQYF.

In DNA form, the CDR3 reads TGTGCCAGCATGCTGGCGGGGGGGATCGATGAGCAGTACTTC. Protein product: CASMLAGGIDEQYF. This chain joins TRBV27 and TRBJ2-5; the match to TRBD2 covers 9 bases. CDR3 length: 14 amino acids. Germline V CDR1 and CDR2: MNHEY, SMNVEV (reference sequence). The junction had 14 bases not matched to a gene; V was cut back by 7 bases and J by 11 bases.

A few counts support this clonotype. The V call is TRBV18, the J call TRBJ2-4; D is perhaps TRBD1 (5 bases). In germline, CDR1 is KGHSH, CDR2 LQKENI. The CDR3 is made up of 16 amino acids. The V end was cut by 2 bases, the J end by 4 bases, with 15 bases between. The CDR3, as DNA: TGTGCCAGCTCACCAAGGGGCAGAGACGGAAAAAACATTCAGTACTTC. It specifies CASSPRGRDGKNIQYF.

The rearrangement links TRBV2 to TRBJ2-5; D unclear. The end of the DNA fits TRBJ2-7 better, so the J call may be wrong. This CDR3 has 16 amino acids. The germline V gene has CDR1 SNHLY and CDR2 FYNNEI. For the CDR3, the DNA is TGTGCCAGCAGTGCGAACATTCTCCCTTCTATCGACGAGCAGTACTTC. This gives the protein CASSANILPSIDEQYF.

A word on this clonotype: A read error is possible here, since a much larger clone lies one base away. The rearrangement links TRBV29-1 to TRBJ1-1, with D perhaps TRBD1 (6 bases). The CDR3 is 11 amino acids. V dropped 4 bases and J dropped 3 bases, with 6 bases sitting between them. Per the germline V gene, CDR1 is SQVTM and CDR2 is ANQGSEA. Here the CDR3 reads CSVGQDTEAFF. The CDR3, as DNA: TGCAGCGTTGGACAGGACACTGAAGCTTTCTTT.

The chain combines TRBV4-3 with TRBJ2-3; D is undetermined. In germline, CDR1 is LGHNA, CDR2 YSLEER. The CDR3 has 13 amino acids. Deletions cut 4 bases from V and 4 bases from J, with 9 bases between. The CDR3 DNA sequence: TGCGCCAGCAGCCGAGGAGAGGCAGATACGCAGTATTTT. It translates to CASSRGEADTQYF.

This clonotype was counted a single time. Sequence at one end of the junction differs from germline and may be a read error. The chain uses TRBV20-1 and TRBJ2-3; 12 nucleotides agree with TRBD2. The germline V gene encodes CDR1 DFQATT and CDR2 SNEGSKA (reference sequence). CDR3 size: 16 residues. The CDR3, as DNA: TGCAGTGCTGGAGATAGGAGACTAGCGGGAGCAGATACGCAGTATTTT. This encodes CSAGDRRLAGADTQYF.

The chain carries TRBV20-1 and TRBJ2-2, with 8 bases identical to TRBD2. With V trimmed by 5 bases and J by 5 bases, 10 bases remained unmatched. This CDR3 contains 15 residues. Germline CDR1 is DFQATT and CDR2 is SNEGSKA (reference sequence). CDR3 residues: CSAPRAGAWTGELFF. In nucleotides, the CDR3 is TGCAGTGCTCCCAGAGCGGGAGCTTGGACCGGGGAGCTGTTTTTT.

This clonotype was detected a few times. The chain is built from TRBV7-2 and TRBJ2-7; 9 nucleotides agree with TRBD2. Germline-derived CDR1 and CDR2 are SGHTA and FQGNSA. CDR3 length: 14 residues. V trimming: 6 bases; J trimming: 3 bases; junction bases outside the gene matches: 6. The CDR3, as DNA: TGTGCCAGCAGTCTTTGGACTAGCGACTACGAGCAGTACTTC. It translates to CASSLWTSDYEQYF.

V is TRBV7-2 and J is TRBJ2-7; TRBD2 aligns across 8 bases. Per germline, CDR1 SGHTA and CDR2 FQGNSA. The CDR3 runs to 17 residues. Trimming took 0 bases from V and 3 from J; bases not matched to a gene: 10. CDR3 in DNA: TGTGCCAGCAGCTTAGCCCCCATAGCGGGGTCTTACTACGAGCAGTACTTC. Protein: CASSLAPIAGSYYEQYF.

In its sample, this clonotype was seen a few times. V usage is TRBV9 and J usage is TRBJ2-7; D is perhaps TRBD2 (7 bases). Trimming took off 0 bases at V and 3 bases at J, with 13 bases between the two ends. Germline V gene lookup returns CDR1 SGDLS and CDR2 YYNGEE. The CDR3 length is 15 residues. This CDR3 is CASSVAGGAFYEQYF. The CDR3 DNA follows: TGTGCCAGCAGCGTAGCTGGGGGGGCCTTCTACGAGCAGTACTTC.

V gene TRBV5-1 combines with J gene TRBJ1-1; D is uncertain. The CDR3 has 14 residues. Germline V gene lookup returns CDR1 SGHRS and CDR2 YFSETQ. Between the trimmed V and J ends, which lost 2 bases and 5 bases, there was a span of 13 bases. CDR3 protein: CASSLQPDGTEAFF. The CDR3 nucleotides are TGCGCCAGCAGCTTACAGCCTGATGGAACTGAAGCTTTCTTT.

This clonotype was observed a handful of times. V and J are TRBV11-2 and TRBJ2-1, with D possibly matching TRBD2 (5 bases). Germline V gene data show CDR1 as SGHAT and CDR2 as FQNNGV. The CDR3 runs 16 residues. V lost 1 base, J lost 0 bases, and 10 bases lay in between. CDR3 region: CASSLVASLSYNEQFF. DNA of the CDR3: TGTGCCAGCAGCTTAGTGGCTAGCCTCTCCTACAATGAGCAGTTCTTC.

This clonotype was observed a handful of times. The chain carries TRBV29-1 and TRBJ2-3, with 7 bases lining up with TRBD2. Germline V gene sequence: CDR1 SQVTM, CDR2 ANQGSEA. V was pared by 3 bases and J by 2 bases, with 17 bases of the junction left unmatched. The CDR3 covers 18 residues. The CDR3 sequence: CSVDGGLGGSRPTDTQYF. Here the CDR3 DNA reads TGCAGCGTTGACGGGGGACTCGGCGGGAGTAGGCCCACAGATACGCAGTATTTT.

V is TRBV18 and J is TRBJ1-5; tentative D call: TRBD1 (6 bases). The V gene lost 3 bases and the J gene lost 6 bases, with 12 bases spanning the gap. Germline V gene data show CDR1 as KGHSH and CDR2 as LQKENI. This CDR3 comprises 14 residues. As DNA, the CDR3 is TGTGCCAGCTCACCGACAGGACCGGGTCAGCCCCAGCATTTT. It encodes CASSPTGPGQPQHF.